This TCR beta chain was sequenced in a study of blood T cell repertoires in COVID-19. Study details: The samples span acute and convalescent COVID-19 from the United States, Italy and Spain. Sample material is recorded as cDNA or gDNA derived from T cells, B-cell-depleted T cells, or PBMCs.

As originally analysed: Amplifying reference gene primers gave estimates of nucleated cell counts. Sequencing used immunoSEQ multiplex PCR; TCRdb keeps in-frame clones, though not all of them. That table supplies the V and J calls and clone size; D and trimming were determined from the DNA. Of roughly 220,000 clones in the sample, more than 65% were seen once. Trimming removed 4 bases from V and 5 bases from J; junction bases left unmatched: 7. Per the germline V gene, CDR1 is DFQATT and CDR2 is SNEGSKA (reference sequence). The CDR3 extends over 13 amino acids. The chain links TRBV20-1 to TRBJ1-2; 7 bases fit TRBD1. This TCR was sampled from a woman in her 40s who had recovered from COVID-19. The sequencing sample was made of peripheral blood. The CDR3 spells CSAIDRVSYGYTF. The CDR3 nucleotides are TGCAGTGCTATTGACAGGGTTTCATATGGCTACACCTTC.